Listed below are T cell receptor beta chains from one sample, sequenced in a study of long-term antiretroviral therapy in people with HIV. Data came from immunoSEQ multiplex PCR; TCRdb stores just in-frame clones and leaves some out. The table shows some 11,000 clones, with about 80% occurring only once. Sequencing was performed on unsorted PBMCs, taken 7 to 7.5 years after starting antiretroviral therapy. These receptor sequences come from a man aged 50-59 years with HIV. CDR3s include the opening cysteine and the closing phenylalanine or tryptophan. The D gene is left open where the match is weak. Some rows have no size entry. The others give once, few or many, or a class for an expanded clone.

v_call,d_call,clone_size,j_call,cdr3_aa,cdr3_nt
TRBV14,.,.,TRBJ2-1,CASSPARPSSYNEQFF,TGTGCCAGCAGCCCTGCCCGGCCGAGCTCCTACAATGAGCAGTTCTTC
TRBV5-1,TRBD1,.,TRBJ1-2,CASSIDRGPRRVYTF,TGCGCCAGCAGCATAGACAGGGGGCCACGTCGTGTCTACACCTTC
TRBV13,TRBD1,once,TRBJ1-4,CASSADRGDEKLFF,TGTGCCAGCAGCGCGGACAGGGGGGATGAAAAACTGTTTTTT
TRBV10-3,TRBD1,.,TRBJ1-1,CAISGTDRVNTEAFF,TGTGCCATCAGTGGAACGGACAGGGTGAACACTGAAGCTTTCTTT
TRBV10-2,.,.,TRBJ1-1,CASSEFHKNTEAFF,TGCGCCAGCAGTGAGTTCCATAAGAACACTGAAGCTTTCTTT
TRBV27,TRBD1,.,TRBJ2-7,CASSITGGYEQYF,TGTGCCAGCAGTATCACAGGGGGCTACGAGCAGTACTTC
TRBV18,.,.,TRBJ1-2,CASSLDGMKYGYTF,TGTGCCAGCTCACTGGACGGGATGAAGTATGGCTACACCTTC
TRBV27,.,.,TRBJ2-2,CASSLDSGELFF,TGTGCCAGCAGTTTAGACAGCGGGGAGCTGTTTTTT
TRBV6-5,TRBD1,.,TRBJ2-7,CASSFGQGNSYEQYF,TGTGCCAGCAGCTTCGGACAGGGTAACTCCTACGAGCAGTACTTC
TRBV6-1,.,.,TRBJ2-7,CASLGEDHSSYEQYF,TGTGCCAGCCTTGGGGAGGACCACAGCTCCTACGAGCAGTACTTC
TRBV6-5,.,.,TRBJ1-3,CASSYLADGNTIYF,TGTGCCAGCAGTTACTTGGCAGATGGAAACACCATATATTTT
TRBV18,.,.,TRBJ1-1,CASSPRSPAMNTEAFF,TGTGCCAGCTCACCACGCTCCCCGGCTATGAACACTGAAGCTTTCTTT
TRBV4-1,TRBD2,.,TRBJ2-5,CASSPRQAGEETQYF,TGCGCCAGCAGCCCCCGGCAGGCGGGGGAAGAGACCCAGTACTTC
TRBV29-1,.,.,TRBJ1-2,CSVEDRVANYGYTF,TGCAGCGTTGAAGACAGGGTGGCTAACTATGGCTACACCTTC
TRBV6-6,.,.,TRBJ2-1,CASSSGYNEQFF,TGTGCCAGCAGTTCAGGTTACAATGAGCAGTTCTTC
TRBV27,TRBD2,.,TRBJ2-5,CASSLGRGGGETQYF,TGTGCCAGCAGTTTAGGCCGGGGGGGCGGTGAGACCCAGTACTTC
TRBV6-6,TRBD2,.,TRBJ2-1,CASSASGGSYNEQFF,TGTGCCAGCAGTGCTAGCGGGGGCTCCTACAATGAGCAGTTCTTC
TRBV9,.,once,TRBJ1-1,CASSVEGGLMNTEAFF,TGTGCCAGCAGCGTAGAAGGCGGCTTAATGAACACTGAAGCTTTCTTT
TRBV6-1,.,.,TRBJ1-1,CASSGSTVNTEAFF,TGTGCCAGCAGTGGAAGCACAGTGAACACTGAAGCTTTCTTT
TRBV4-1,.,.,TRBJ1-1,CASSQAQTGAEAFF,TGCGCCAGCAGCCAAGCGCAGACGGGCGCTGAAGCTTTCTTT
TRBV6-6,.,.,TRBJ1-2,CASSYSDQPRDGYTF,TGTGCCAGCAGTTACTCTGACCAGCCAAGGGATGGCTACACCTTC
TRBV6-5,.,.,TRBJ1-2,CASRGEGRDYGYTF,TGTGCCAGCCGGGGGGAAGGGAGAGACTATGGCTACACCTTC
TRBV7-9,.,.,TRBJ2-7,CASSDTGTAYEQYF,TGTGCCAGCAGCGACACCGGGACCGCTTACGAGCAGTACTTC
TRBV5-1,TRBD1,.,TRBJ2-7,CASSLTAGGGYEQYF,TGCGCCAGCAGCTTGACGGCAGGGGGCGGCTACGAGCAGTACTTC
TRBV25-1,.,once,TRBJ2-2,CASSVWTLNTGELFF,TGTGCCAGCAGTGTCTGGACATTGAACACCGGGGAGCTGTTTTTT
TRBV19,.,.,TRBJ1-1,CASSIGAGPFSEAFF,TGTGCCAGTAGTATAGGAGCGGGTCCTTTTTCTGAAGCTTTCTTT